Each of the 17 T cell receptor beta chains below was sequenced from the same sample in a study of blood T cell repertoires in COVID-19. Sequencing was performed with immunoSEQ multiplex PCR; in TCRdb, only in-frame clones are kept and a portion is missing. The sample includes roughly 280,000 clones, 89% of them seen just once. Source material: peripheral blood. These receptor sequences come from a man aged 45 to 65 with acute or convalescent COVID-19.

This clone was recorded once. The chain recombines TRBV7-8 with TRBJ1-3; possible D gene TRBD1, 6 bases. Germline values: CDR1 SGHVS, CDR2 FQNEAQ. V lost 7 bases, J lost 3 bases, and 10 bases lay in between. The CDR3 consists of 13 residues. Here the CDR3 reads CASKQGYGNTIYF. The DNA for the CDR3 is TGTGCCAGCAAACAGGGCTATGGAAACACCATATATTTT.

The chain carries TRBV6-2 or TRBV6-3 and TRBJ1-2; D possibly corresponds to TRBD1 (5 bases). This CDR3 contains 13 residues. Germline CDR1 is MNHEY and CDR2 is SVGEGT. V lost 3 bases and J lost 2, with 7 bases in between. In DNA, the CDR3 is TGTGCCAGCAGTTATCAGGGCAACTATGGCTACACCTTC. Translating gives CASSYQGNYGYTF.

The rearrangement joins TRBV19 to TRBJ1-5; 9 nucleotides line up with TRBD1. After removal of 7 bases from V and 5 bases from J, the junction contained 6 bases not matched to a gene. CDR1 and CDR2 (germline): LNHDA, SQIVND (reference sequence). The CDR3 is made up of 14 amino acids. The CDR3, as DNA: TGTGCCAGTATTTCCGGGACAGGGTATCAGCCCCAGCATTTT. Amino acids: CASISGTGYQPQHF.

The genes are TRBV7-9 and TRBJ2-3, with 7 bases matching TRBD1. J was trimmed by 2 bases and V by 2 bases; bases with no gene match: 4. The CDR3 has 15 residues. Germline V gene sequence: CDR1 SEHNR, CDR2 FQNEAQ (reference sequence). CDR3 region: CASSLTGQPTDTQYF. The DNA for the CDR3 is TGTGCCAGCAGCTTAACGGGACAGCCCACAGATACGCAGTATTTT.

This rearrangement joins TRBV24-1 to TRBJ2-5; maybe TRBD2 (5 bases). Trimming stripped 1 base from V and 4 bases from J, with 9 bases between. The CDR3 length is 14 residues. Germline V gene data show CDR1 as KGHDR and CDR2 as SFDVKD. Here the CDR3 reads CATSDLPGLETQYF. The DNA of the CDR3 is TGTGCCACCAGTGATTTACCGGGGTTAGAGACCCAGTACTTC.

The chain is built from TRBV27 and TRBJ1-4; D ambiguous. CDR1 MNHEY and CDR2 SMNVEV come from the germline V gene (reference sequence). V lost 5 bases and J 10 bases, leaving 14 bases between the germline ends. This CDR3 spans 13 amino acids. CDR3 DNA sequence: TGTGCCAGCAGTCCCTTCCAATCAGGAAAACTGTTTTTT. It is translated as CASSPFQSGKLFF.

This clone has a single count. The chain couples TRBV2 to TRBJ1-5; 10 bases match TRBD1. Germline CDR1 reads SNHLY; CDR2 reads FYNNEI. Unmatched junction bases numbered 3, after V lost 7 bases and J lost 6 bases. The CDR3 has 13 residues. The CDR3 reads CASKGQGIQPQHF. Written as DNA, the CDR3 is TGTGCCAGCAAGGGACAGGGGATTCAGCCCCAGCATTTT.

This chain links TRBV12-3 or TRBV12-4 with TRBJ1-2; maybe TRBD1 (5 bases). The V and J ends lost 8 bases and 13 bases respectively, with 20 bases between them. CDR3 length: 12 residues. DNA for the CDR3: TGTGCCAGCGACCATTGGGAGGGGAAGGTCACCTTC. Amino acids: CASDHWEGKVTF.

The chain couples TRBV5-1 to TRBJ2-7, with D possibly TRBD1 on 6 matching bases. The V gene's germline CDR1 is SGHRS and CDR2 YFSETQ. This CDR3 contains 15 residues. Trimming took 3 bases from V and 2 from J, leaving 15 bases between them. In DNA form, the CDR3 reads TGCGCCAGCAGCTCAATTACAGGGTCTCCCTACGAGCAGTACTTC. It is translated as CASSSITGSPYEQYF.

This clone has only one observation. The chain combines TRBV4-1 with TRBJ2-7; TRBD1 is a possible D gene (7 bases). V was clipped by 1 base and J by 3 bases, with 19 bases between them. The CDR3 length is 17 residues. Per the germline V gene, CDR1 is MGHRA and CDR2 is YSYEKL. CDR3 loop: CASSQVGHGRGVYEQYF. In DNA, the CDR3 is TGCGCCAGCAGCCAAGTTGGGCATGGCAGGGGGGTCTACGAGCAGTACTTC.

The rearrangement joins TRBV15 to TRBJ1-2; a weak D match, TRBD1 (6 bases). This CDR3 spans 15 amino acids. Trimming stripped 0 bases from V and 8 bases from J, with 16 bases between. The germline gives CDR1 LNHNV, CDR2 YYDKDF (reference sequence). CDR3 in DNA: TGTGCCACCAGCAGAGATGTCAGGGGATTGAGAGGCTACACCTTC. The encoded protein is CATSRDVRGLRGYTF. Full variable domain (remainder filled in from reference TRBV15 and TRBJ1-2): DAMVIQNPRYQVTQFGKPVTLSCSQTLNHNVMYWYQQKSSQAPKLLFHYYDKDFNNEADTPDNFQSRRPNTSFCFLDIRSPGLGDTAMYLCATSRDVRGLRGYTFGSGTRLTVV.

This rearrangement joins TRBV7-9 to TRBJ2-5; 7 bases map to TRBD1. This CDR3 region has 15 residues. Germline values: CDR1 SEHNR, CDR2 FQNEAQ (reference sequence). V trimming: 5 bases; J trimming: 5 bases; junction bases outside the gene matches: 11. CDR3 loop: CASSVLLGTDETQYF. Here the CDR3 DNA reads TGTGCCAGCAGCGTCCTGCTCGGGACAGACGAGACCCAGTACTTC.

The CDR3 DNA reads as TGTGCCAGCAGCACCAAGACAGGGGACAATCAGCCCCAGCATTTT. Translating it yields CASSTKTGDNQPQHF. V is TRBV11-2 and J is TRBJ1-5, with 8 bases lining up with TRBD1. The V and J ends lost 5 bases and 3 bases, in that order; junction bases with no gene match: 6. The CDR3 totals 15 residues. Germline-derived CDR1 and CDR2 are SGHAT and FQNNGV. Looking up the rest from reference TRBV11-2 and TRBJ1-5 gives the full variable domain: EAGVAQSPRYKIIEKRQSVAFWCNPISGHATLYWYQQILGQGPKLLIQFQNNGVVDDSQLPKDRFSAERLKGVDSTLKIQPAKLEDSAVYLCASSTKTGDNQPQHFGDGTRLSIL.

This chain links TRBV11-1 with TRBJ1-1; D uncertain. The CDR3 spans 16 residues. Germline values: CDR1 SGHAT, CDR2 FQDESV (reference sequence). V dropped 5 bases and J dropped 5 bases, with 21 bases sitting between them. The CDR3 bases are TGTGCCAGCAGCCCCTGGAGGTTCGGGCCGAGGACTGAAGCTTTCTTT. Its protein product is CASSPWRFGPRTEAFF.

The CDR3 loop reads CASSPRGNEQYF. CDR3 coding DNA: TGCGCCAGCAGCCCCCGGGGGAACGAGCAGTACTTC. V is TRBV4-1 and J is TRBJ2-7; possible D gene TRBD2, 6 bases. The V gene's germline CDR1 is MGHRA and CDR2 YSYEKL. CDR3 length equals 12 residues. The V gene lost 4 bases and the J gene lost 5 bases, with 9 bases spanning the gap.

V usage is TRBV10-2 and J usage is TRBJ2-7; TRBD1 matches at 9 bases. CDR1 is WSHSY and CDR2 is SAAADI in the germline V gene. V dropped 2 bases and J dropped 3; count of bases not matched to a gene: 11. The length of the CDR3 is 17 residues. CDR3 sequence (DNA): TGCGCCAGCAGTGAGCCGACTAGGGGACAGGGTGTCTACGAGCAGTACTTC. This gives the protein CASSEPTRGQGVYEQYF.

The chain couples TRBV19 to TRBJ2-3; maybe TRBD1 (6 bases). Germline CDR1 LNHDA, CDR2 SQIVND (reference sequence). CDR3 length equals 12 residues. Trimming took off 5 bases at V and 9 bases at J, with 12 bases between the two ends. Written as DNA, the CDR3 is TGTGCCAGTAGTCCTTCTAGGGGGACGCAGTATTTT. Its protein product is CASSPSRGTQYF.